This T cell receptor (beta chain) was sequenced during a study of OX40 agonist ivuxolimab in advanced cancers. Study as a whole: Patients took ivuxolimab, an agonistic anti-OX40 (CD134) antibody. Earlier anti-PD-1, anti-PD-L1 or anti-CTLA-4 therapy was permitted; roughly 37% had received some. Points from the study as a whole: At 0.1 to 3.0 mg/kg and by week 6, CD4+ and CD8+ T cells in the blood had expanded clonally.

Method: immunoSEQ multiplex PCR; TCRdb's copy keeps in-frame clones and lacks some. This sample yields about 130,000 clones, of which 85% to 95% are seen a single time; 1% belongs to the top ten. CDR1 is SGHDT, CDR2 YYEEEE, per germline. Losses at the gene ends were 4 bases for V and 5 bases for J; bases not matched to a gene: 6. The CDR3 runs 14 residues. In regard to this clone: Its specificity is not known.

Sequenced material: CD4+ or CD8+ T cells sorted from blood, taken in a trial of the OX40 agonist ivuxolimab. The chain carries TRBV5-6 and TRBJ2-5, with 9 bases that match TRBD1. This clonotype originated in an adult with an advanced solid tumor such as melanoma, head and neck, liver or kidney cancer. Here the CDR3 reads CASSGRGQGETQYF. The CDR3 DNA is TGTGCCAGCAGCGGGAGAGGACAGGGGGAGACCCAGTACTTC.